Listed below are T cell receptor beta chains from one sample, sequenced in a study of Graves' ophthalmopathy and Graves' hyperthyroidism. Each CDR3 protein gets one entry after TCRdb re-called the multiplex PCR reads with MiXCR. Among about 620,000 distinct CDR3 sequences listed, about 24% were seen once. Sequencing used peripheral blood. All receptors derive from a woman aged 18-30 years with stable Graves' hyperthyroidism. Some clones in this sample may be carry-over from other donors' samples. Each CDR3 is given with its conserved first and last residue. The D gene is left open where the match is weak. Rows give clone size only sometimes, using once, few, many, or a class for an expanded clone.

j_call d_call clone_size v_call cdr3_aa cdr3_nt
TRBJ2-2 . many TRBV2 CASSDTRNTGELFF TGTGCCAGCAGTGATACCCGGAACACCGGGGAGCTGTTTTTT
TRBJ2-5 . few TRBV14 CASSQEAETQYF TGTGCCAGCAGCCAAGAGGCGGAGACCCAGTACTTC
TRBJ1-2 TRBD1 many TRBV12-3/TRBV12-4 CASSPDRGLVYGYTF TGTGCCAGCAGCCCCGACAGGGGACTCGTCTATGGCTACACCTTC
TRBJ2-5 . . TRBV4-1 CASSYTFSQGIMIQETQYF TGCGCCAGCAGCTACACCTTTAGTCAGGGAATAATGATCCAAGAGACCCAGTACTTC
TRBJ2-5 . . TRBV29-1 CSVDQTRETQYF TGCAGCGTTGATCAGACAAGGGAGACCCAGTACTTC
TRBJ2-5 . . TRBV29-1 CSVGTGPQETQYF TGCAGCGTTGGAACAGGCCCCCAAGAGACCCAGTACTTC
TRBJ2-6 . many TRBV5-1 CASRQSGANVLTF TGCGCCAGCAGACAGTCTGGGGCCAACGTCCTGACTTTC
TRBJ1-2 TRBD1 many TRBV7-9 CASSMGQLNIYGYTF TGTGCCAGCAGCATGGGACAGCTTAATATCTATGGCTACACCTTC
TRBJ2-7 . many TRBV6-1 CASSEGGSGVYEQYF TGTGCCAGCAGTGAAGGAGGGTCAGGGGTGTACGAGCAGTACTTC
TRBJ1-2 . many TRBV11-2 CASSSNRTPGGYTF TGTGCCAGCAGCTCCAACCGGACCCCAGGGGGCTACACCTTC
TRBJ2-5 . . TRBV7-2 CASSPGTLGKTQYF TGTGCCAGCAGCCCTGGGACCCTCGGAAAGACCCAGTACTTC
TRBJ1-5 TRBD1 . TRBV27 CASGTAYSNQPPHF TGTGCCAGCGGGACAGCCTATAGCAATCAGCCCCCGCATTTT
TRBJ2-6 TRBD1 many TRBV12-3/TRBV12-4 CASSLMTGRSGANVLTF TGTGCCAGCAGTTTAATGACAGGGAGATCTGGGGCCAACGTCCTGACTTTC
TRBJ2-7 . many TRBV7-2 CASSLRDGVSYEQYF TGTGCCAGCAGCTTACGAGACGGCGTTTCCTACGAGCAGTACTTC
TRBJ1-3 TRBD1 many TRBV6-1 CASRRTGSGNTIYF TGTGCCAGCAGAAGGACAGGTTCTGGAAACACCATATATTTT
TRBJ1-6 . many TRBV27 CASSLEGNRYSPLHF TGTGCCAGCAGTTTGGAGGGAAATCGGTATTCACCCCTCCACTTT
TRBJ2-2 TRBD2 . TRBV12-3/TRBV12-4 CASRSRGRGTWELFF TGTGCCAGCAGGTCCCGAGGGAGGGGCACCTGGGAGCTGTTTTTT
TRBJ2-5 . many TRBV12-3/TRBV12-4 CASSFRSGFETQYF TGTGCCAGCAGTTTCCGCTCAGGGTTCGAGACCCAGTACTTC